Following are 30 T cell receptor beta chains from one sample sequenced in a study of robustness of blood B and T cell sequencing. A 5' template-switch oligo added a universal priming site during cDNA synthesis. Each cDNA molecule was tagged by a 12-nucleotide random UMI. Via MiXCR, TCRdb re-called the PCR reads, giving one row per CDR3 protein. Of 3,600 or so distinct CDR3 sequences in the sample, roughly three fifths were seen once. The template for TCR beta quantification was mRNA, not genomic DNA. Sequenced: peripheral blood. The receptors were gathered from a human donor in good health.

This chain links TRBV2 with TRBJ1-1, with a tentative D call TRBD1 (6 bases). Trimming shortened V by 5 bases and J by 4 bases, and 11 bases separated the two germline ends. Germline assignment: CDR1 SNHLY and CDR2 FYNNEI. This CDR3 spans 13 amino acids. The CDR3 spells CASSRGGSTEAFF. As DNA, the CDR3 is TGTGCCAGCAGTAGAGGGGGATCCACTGAAGCTTTCTTT.

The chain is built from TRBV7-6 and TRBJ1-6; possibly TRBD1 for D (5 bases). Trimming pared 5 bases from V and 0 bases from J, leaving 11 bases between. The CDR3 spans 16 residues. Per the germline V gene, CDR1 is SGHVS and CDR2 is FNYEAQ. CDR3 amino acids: CASSERDGSYNSPLHF. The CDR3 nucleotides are TGTGCCAGCAGCGAAAGGGACGGCTCCTATAATTCACCCCTCCACTTT.

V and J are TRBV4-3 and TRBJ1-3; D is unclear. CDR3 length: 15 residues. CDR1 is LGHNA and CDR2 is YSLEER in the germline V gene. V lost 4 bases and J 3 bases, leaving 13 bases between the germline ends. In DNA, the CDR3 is TGCGCCAGCAGCCGCGGCGGACTAAGTGGAAACACCATATATTTT. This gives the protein CASSRGGLSGNTIYF.

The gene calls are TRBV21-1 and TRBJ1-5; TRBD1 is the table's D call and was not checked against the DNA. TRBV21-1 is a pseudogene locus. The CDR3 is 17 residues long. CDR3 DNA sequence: TGTGCCAGCAGCTCTCCCCGACAGGGTGATGACGATCAGCCCCAGCATTTT. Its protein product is CASSSPRQGDDDQPQHF.

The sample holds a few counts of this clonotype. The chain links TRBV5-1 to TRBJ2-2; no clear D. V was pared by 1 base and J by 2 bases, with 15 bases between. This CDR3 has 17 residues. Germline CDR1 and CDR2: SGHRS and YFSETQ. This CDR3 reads CASSLMVTAYNTGELFF. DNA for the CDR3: TGCGCCAGCAGCTTGATGGTTACAGCTTACAACACCGGGGAGCTGTTTTTT.

Here the CDR3 reads CATSEVTGPTQYF. CDR3 DNA: TGTGCCACCAGTGAAGTGACAGGGCCTACGCAGTATTTT. The rearrangement links TRBV24-1 to TRBJ2-3; 7 bases are shared with TRBD1. The CDR3 is 13 residues long. Unmatched junction bases numbered 5, after V lost 4 bases and J lost 8 bases. The germline V gene has CDR1 KGHDR and CDR2 SFDVKD.

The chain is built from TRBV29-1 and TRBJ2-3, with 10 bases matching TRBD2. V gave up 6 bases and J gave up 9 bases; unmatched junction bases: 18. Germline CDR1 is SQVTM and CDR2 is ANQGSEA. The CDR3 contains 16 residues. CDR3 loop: CSVTSASAGGRGTQYF. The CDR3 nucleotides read TGCAGCGTAACCAGCGCGTCAGCGGGGGGGAGGGGAACGCAGTATTTT.

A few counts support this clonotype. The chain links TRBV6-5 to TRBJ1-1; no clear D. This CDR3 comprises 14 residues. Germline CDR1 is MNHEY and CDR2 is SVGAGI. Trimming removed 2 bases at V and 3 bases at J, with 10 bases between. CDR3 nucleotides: TGTGCCAGCAGTTACAGGGAGACGTACACTGAAGCTTTCTTT. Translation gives CASSYRETYTEAFF.

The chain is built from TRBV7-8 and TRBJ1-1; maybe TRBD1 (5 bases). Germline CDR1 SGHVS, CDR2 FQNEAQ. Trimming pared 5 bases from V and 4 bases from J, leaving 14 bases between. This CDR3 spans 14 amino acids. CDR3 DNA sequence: TGTGCCAGCAGCGCGGGGGGGGTGGCCACTGAAGCTTTCTTT. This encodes CASSAGGVATEAFF. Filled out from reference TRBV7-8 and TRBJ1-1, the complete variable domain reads GAGVSQSPRYKVAKRGQDVALRCDPISGHVSLFWYQQALGQGPEFLTYFQNEAQLDKSGLPSDRFFAERPEGSVSTLKIQRTQQEDSAVYLCASSAGGVATEAFFGQGTRLTVV.

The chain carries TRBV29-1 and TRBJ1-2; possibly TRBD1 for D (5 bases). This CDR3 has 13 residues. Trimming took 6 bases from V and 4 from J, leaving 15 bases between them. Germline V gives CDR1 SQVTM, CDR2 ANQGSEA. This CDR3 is CSVGTTLGYGYTF. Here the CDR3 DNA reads TGCAGCGTCGGGACTACGCTGGGCTATGGCTACACCTTC.

CDR3 in DNA: TGTGCCAGCAGCTCCAGGGCGGACACTGAAGCTTTCTTT. Its protein is CASSSRADTEAFF. The chain couples TRBV3-1 to TRBJ1-1; the D gene is possibly TRBD1 (5 bases). The CDR3 has 13 amino acids. Germline loops: CDR1 LGHDT, CDR2 YNNKEL (reference sequence). V was cut by 5 bases and J by 3 bases, with 10 bases left in between.

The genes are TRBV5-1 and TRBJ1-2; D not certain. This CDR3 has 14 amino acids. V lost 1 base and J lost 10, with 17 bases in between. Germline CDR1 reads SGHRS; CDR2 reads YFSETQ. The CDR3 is CASSLSPDGRDYTF. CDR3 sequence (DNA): TGCGCCAGCAGCTTGAGCCCGGACGGTCGGGACTACACCTTC.

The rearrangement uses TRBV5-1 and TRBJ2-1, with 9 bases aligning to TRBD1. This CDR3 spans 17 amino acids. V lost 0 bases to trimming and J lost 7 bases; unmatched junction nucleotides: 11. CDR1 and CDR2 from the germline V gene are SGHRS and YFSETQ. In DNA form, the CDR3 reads TGCGCCAGCAGCTTGGGCCTGGGGACAGGGCGGGGTAATGAGCAGTTCTTC. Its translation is CASSLGLGTGRGNEQFF.

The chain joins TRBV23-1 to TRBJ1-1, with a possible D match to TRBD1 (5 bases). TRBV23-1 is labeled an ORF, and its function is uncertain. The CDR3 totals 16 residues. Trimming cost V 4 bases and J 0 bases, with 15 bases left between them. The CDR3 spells CASSLGDGHMNTEAFF. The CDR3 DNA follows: TGCGCCAGCAGTCTTGGGGACGGCCACATGAACACTGAAGCTTTCTTT.

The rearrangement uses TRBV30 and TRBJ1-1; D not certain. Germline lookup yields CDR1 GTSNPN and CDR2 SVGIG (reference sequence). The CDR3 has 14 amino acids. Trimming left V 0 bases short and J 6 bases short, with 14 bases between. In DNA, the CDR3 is TGTGCCTGGAGTGTCAGTGGTTCGATTCCTGAAGCTTTCTTT. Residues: CAWSVSGSIPEAFF.

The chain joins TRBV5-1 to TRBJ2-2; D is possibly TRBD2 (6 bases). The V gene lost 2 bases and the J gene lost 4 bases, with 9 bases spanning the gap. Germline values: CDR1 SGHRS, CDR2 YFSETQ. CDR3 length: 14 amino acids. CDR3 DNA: TGCGCCAGCAGCTTAGGGACTGGCACCGGGGAGCTGTTTTTT. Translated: CASSLGTGTGELFF.

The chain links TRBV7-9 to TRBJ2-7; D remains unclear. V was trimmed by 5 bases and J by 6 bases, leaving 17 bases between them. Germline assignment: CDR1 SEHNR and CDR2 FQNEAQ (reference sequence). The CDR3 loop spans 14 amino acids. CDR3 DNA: TGTGCCAGCAGCCCCCGGACCCGTGGTGCCGAGCAGTACTTC. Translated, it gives CASSPRTRGAEQYF.

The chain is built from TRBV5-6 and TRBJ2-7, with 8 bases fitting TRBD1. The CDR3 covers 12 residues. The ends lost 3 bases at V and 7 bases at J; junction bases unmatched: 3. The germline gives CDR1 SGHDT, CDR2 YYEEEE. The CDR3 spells CASSSRGLEQYF. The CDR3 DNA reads TGTGCCAGCAGCTCCAGGGGGCTTGAGCAGTACTTC.

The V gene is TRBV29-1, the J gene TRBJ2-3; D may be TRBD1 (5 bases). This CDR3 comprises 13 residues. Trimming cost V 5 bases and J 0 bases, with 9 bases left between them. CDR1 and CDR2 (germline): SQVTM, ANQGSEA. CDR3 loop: CSVPRQSTDTQYF. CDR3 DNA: TGCAGCGTTCCTCGACAGAGCACAGATACGCAGTATTTT.

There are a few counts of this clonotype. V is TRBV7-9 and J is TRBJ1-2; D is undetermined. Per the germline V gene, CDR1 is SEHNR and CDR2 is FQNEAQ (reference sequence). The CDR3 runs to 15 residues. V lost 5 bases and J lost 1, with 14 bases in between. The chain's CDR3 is CASSPPRPNNYGYTF. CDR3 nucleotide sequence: TGTGCCAGCAGCCCACCCCGTCCAAATAACTATGGCTACACCTTC.

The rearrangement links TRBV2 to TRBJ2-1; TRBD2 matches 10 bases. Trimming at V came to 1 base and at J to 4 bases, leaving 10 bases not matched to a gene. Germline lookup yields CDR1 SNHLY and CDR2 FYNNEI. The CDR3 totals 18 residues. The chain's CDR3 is CASSEGALAGTRYNEQFF. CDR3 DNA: TGTGCCAGCAGTGAAGGGGCACTAGCGGGGACAAGGTACAATGAGCAGTTCTTC.

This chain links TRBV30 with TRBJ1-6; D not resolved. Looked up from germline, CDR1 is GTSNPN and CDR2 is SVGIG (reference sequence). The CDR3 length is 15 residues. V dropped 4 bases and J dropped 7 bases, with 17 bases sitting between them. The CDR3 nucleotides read TGTGCCTGGAATGGACGGGGTATAGGGAATTCACCCCTCCACTTT. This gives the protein CAWNGRGIGNSPLHF. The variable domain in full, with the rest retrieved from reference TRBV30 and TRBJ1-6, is SQTIHQWPATLVQPVGSPLSLECTVEGTSNPNLYWYRQAAGRGLQLLFYSVGIGQISSEVPQNLSASRPQDRQFILSSKKLLLSDSGFYLCAWNGRGIGNSPLHFGNGTRLTVT.

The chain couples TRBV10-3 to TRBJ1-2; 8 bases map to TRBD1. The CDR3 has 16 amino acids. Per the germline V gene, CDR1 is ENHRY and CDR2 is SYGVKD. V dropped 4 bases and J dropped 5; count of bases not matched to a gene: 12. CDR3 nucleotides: TGTGCCATCAGTGTCACAGGGGGTTGGGAGTTATATGGCTACACCTTC. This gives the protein CAISVTGGWELYGYTF.

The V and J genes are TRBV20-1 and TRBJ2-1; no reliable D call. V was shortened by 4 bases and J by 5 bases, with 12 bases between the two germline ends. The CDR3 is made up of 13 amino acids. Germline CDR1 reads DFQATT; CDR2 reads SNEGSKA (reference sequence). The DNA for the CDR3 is TGCAGTGCTATGAGACTCCTTAACAATGAGCAGTTCTTC. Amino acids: CSAMRLLNNEQFF.

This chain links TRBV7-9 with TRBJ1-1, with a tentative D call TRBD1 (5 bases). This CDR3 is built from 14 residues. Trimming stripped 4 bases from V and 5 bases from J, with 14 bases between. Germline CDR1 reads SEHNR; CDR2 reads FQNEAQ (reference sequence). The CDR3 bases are TGTGCCAGCAGCTCACTTCAGGGTATGACTGAAGCTTTCTTT. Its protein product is CASSSLQGMTEAFF.

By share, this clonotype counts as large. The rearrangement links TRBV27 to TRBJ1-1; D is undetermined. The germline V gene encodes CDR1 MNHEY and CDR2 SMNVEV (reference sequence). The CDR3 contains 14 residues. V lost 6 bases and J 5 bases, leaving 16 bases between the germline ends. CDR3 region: CASSPGRLATEAFF. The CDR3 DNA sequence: TGTGCCAGCAGCCCGGGGAGGTTAGCGACTGAAGCTTTCTTT.

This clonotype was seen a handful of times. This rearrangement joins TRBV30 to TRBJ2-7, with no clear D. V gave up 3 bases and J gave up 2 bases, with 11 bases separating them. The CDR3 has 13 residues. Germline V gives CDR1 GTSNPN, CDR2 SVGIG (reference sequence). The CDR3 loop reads CAWSRDPPYEQYF. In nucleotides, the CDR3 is TGTGCCTGGAGCCGAGACCCGCCCTACGAGCAGTACTTC.

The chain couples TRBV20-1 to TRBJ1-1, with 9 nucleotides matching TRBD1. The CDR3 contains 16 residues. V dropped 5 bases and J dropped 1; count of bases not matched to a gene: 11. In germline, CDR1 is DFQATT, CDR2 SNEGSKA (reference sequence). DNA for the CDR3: TGCAGTGCTCCACGAAACAGGGGGCTCAGGAACACTGAAGCTTTCTTT. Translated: CSAPRNRGLRNTEAFF.

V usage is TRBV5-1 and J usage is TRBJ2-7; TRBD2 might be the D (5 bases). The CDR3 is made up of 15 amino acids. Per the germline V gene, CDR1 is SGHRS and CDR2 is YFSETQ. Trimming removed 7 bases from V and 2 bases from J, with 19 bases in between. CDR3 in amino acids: CASAPSQLRAYEQYF. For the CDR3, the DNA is TGCGCCAGCGCTCCCTCCCAGTTGAGGGCCTACGAGCAGTACTTC.

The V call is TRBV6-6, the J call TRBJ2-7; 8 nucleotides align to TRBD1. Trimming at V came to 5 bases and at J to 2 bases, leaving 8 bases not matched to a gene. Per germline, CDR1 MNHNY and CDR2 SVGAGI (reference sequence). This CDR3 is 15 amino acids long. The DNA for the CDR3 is TGTGCCAGCAGTCCCCGCTCGACAGGGGCCTACGAGCAGTACTTC. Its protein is CASSPRSTGAYEQYF.